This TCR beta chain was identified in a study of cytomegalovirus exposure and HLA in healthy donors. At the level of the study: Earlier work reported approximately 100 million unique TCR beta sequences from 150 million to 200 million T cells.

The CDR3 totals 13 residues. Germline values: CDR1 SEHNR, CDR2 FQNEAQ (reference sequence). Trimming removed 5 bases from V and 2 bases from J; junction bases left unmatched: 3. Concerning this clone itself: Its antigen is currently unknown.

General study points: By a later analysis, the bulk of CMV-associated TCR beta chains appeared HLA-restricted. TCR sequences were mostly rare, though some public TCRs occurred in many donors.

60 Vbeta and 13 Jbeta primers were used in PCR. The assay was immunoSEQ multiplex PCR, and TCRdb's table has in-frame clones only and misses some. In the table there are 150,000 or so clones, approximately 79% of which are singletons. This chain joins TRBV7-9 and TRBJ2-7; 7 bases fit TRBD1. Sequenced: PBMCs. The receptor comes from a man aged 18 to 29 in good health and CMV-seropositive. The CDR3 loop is CASSPTGPYEQYF. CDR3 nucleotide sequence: TGTGCCAGCAGCCCGACAGGGCCCTACGAGCAGTACTTC.